The clone carrying this T cell receptor (beta chain) was counted at least ten times. The antigen is unknown. These data come from a study of T cells after yellow fever vaccination. Study-level results: The secondary response was weaker, and its peak arrived faster, on day 5 versus 15. Abundant clonotypes from the bulk population could have been carried over as contaminants into FACS-sorted repertoires.

CDR1 and CDR2 from the germline V gene are SQVTM and ANQGSEA. V lost 5 bases, J lost 2 bases, and 17 bases lay in between. The CDR3 length is 15 residues. TCRdb analysed the 5' RACE reads with MiXCR anew, one entry per CDR3 protein. The sample has about 260,000 distinct CDR3 sequences; roughly 5.6% are singletons. The material sequenced was CD4+ T cells sorted from PBMCs, taken on the day of the yellow fever booster vaccination. J is TRBJ2-3 and V is TRBV29-1; perhaps TRBD1 as D (6 bases). The source is a man younger than 35 who received the YFV17D yellow fever vaccine. DNA of the CDR3: TGCAGCGTTTATTCTCCGGGACACTCCACAGATACGCAGTATTTT. It encodes CSVYSPGHSTDTQYF.